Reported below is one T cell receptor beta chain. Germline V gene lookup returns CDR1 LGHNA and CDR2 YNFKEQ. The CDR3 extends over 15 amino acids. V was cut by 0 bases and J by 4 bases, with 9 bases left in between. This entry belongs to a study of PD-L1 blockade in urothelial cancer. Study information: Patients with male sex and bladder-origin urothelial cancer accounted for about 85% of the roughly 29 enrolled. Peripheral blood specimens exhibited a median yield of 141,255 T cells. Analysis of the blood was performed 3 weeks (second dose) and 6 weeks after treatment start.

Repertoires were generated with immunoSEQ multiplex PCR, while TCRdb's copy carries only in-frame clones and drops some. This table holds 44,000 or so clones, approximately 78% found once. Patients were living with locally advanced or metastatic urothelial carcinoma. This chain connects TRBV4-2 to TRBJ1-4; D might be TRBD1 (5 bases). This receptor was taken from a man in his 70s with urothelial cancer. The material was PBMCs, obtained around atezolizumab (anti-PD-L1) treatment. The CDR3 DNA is TGTGCCAGCAGCCAAGAATCAGGGATTAATGAAAAACTGTTTTTT. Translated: CASSQESGINEKLFF.